The 13 T cell receptor beta chains listed next were all sequenced from one sample in a study of blood T cell repertoires in COVID-19. Data came from immunoSEQ multiplex PCR; TCRdb stores just in-frame clones and leaves some out. The repertoire holds approximately 140,000 clones, with approximately 86% as singletons. Input material: peripheral blood. Receptor source: a woman in her thirties or forties with active or convalescent COVID-19.

The chain has TRBV15 and TRBJ1-3; D unclear. Trimming pared 3 bases from V and 0 bases from J, leaving 15 bases between. CDR3 length: 17 amino acids. Germline CDR1 reads LNHNV; CDR2 reads YYDKDF (reference sequence). This CDR3 is CATSSEVLLSSGNTIYF. CDR3 in DNA: TGTGCCACCAGCAGCGAAGTCCTTCTCAGCTCTGGAAACACCATATATTTT.

The rearrangement links TRBV29-1 to TRBJ1-2; D is uncertain. The CDR3 is 12 residues long. The ends were cut back, 3 bases at V and 4 bases at J, with 9 bases in the middle. CDR1 is SQVTM and CDR2 is ANQGSEA in the germline V gene. For the CDR3, the DNA is TGCAGCGTTGATCACAGTTCCTATGGCTACACCTTC. This sequence encodes CSVDHSSYGYTF.

The J gene is TRBJ2-7, the V gene TRBV6-5; D is perhaps TRBD1 (5 bases). In germline, CDR1 is MNHEY, CDR2 SVGAGI. The V end was cut by 2 bases, the J end by 7 bases, with 12 bases between. CDR3 length equals 13 residues. Written as DNA, the CDR3 is TGTGCCAGCAGTTACGGGTTTAAGGGGGAGCAGTACTTC. Translation gives CASSYGFKGEQYF.

The J gene is TRBJ1-5, the V gene TRBV6-6; 11 bases are a match to TRBD1. Germline V lookup: CDR1 MNHNY, CDR2 SVGAGI (reference sequence). This CDR3 has 14 residues. With V trimmed by 5 bases and J by 6 bases, 3 bases remained unmatched. CDR3 nucleotide sequence: TGTGCCAGCAGTCCGGGACAGGGGGTTCAGCCCCAGCATTTT. It codes for CASSPGQGVQPQHF.

This chain uses TRBV28 with TRBJ2-5; D ambiguous. With 4 bases removed from V and 3 bases from J, the gap between germline ends came to 12 bases. CDR1 and CDR2 from the germline V gene are MDHEN and SYDVKM. The CDR3 covers 14 residues. CDR3 in DNA: TGTGCCAGCAGTTCCCCGAACAGTAAAGAGACCCAGTACTTC. This translates into CASSSPNSKETQYF.

The V gene is TRBV2, the J gene TRBJ1-4, with 9 bases lining up with TRBD1. Germline trimming cut 4 bases from V and 6 bases from J; bases unmatched to any gene: 3. CDR1 SNHLY and CDR2 FYNNEI come from the germline V gene. There are 14 residues in the CDR3. CDR3 loop: CASSGTGVYEKLFF. CDR3 bases: TGTGCCAGCAGTGGGACAGGGGTTTATGAAAAACTGTTTTTT.

This sequence joins TRBV28 and TRBJ1-2; unclear D gene. The CDR3 sequence is 14 residues long. The germline V and J ends were trimmed by 8 bases and 3 bases, with 16 bases remaining between them. Germline CDR1 and CDR2: MDHEN and SYDVKM. CDR3 coding DNA: TGTGCCAGCCGTCCACAACTAGCGGACTATGGCTACACCTTC. It encodes CASRPQLADYGYTF.

This sequence joins TRBV7-9 and TRBJ2-7, with 12 bases matching TRBD1. The CDR3 spans 15 residues. Germline V CDR1 and CDR2: SEHNR, FQNEAQ (reference sequence). V dropped 5 bases and J dropped 4; count of bases not matched to a gene: 6. CDR3 loop: CASSGGTGGRYEQYF. The CDR3 nucleotides are TGTGCCAGCAGCGGTGGGACAGGGGGCCGTTACGAGCAGTACTTC.

The chain combines TRBV5-1 with TRBJ1-2; 7 nucleotides match TRBD1. The trim removed 6 bases at V and 2 bases at J, leaving 10 bases unmatched. This CDR3 is built from 15 residues. The germline gives CDR1 SGHRS, CDR2 YFSETQ. Here the CDR3 DNA reads TGCGCCAGCACCTTTGGGGCAGGGGGGAACTATGGCTACACCTTC. Translating it yields CASTFGAGGNYGYTF.

This clone was picked up a small number of times. The CDR3 spells CATSDSQGLEYYGYTF. The CDR3 DNA follows: TGTGCCACCAGTGACTCACAGGGTTTGGAGTACTATGGCTACACCTTC. This sequence joins TRBV24-1 and TRBJ1-2; D is perhaps TRBD1 (6 bases). V dropped 4 bases and J dropped 3 bases, with 17 bases sitting between them. This CDR3 has 16 amino acids. CDR1 and CDR2 from the germline V gene are KGHDR and SFDVKD.

This clone was seen only once. The CDR3 DNA reads TGTGCCAGCAGCGTAGAACGCGGGACGCCCTCCCGAACAGGAATCTATGGCTACACCTTC. It codes for CASSVERGTPSRTGIYGYTF. The V and J genes are TRBV9 and TRBJ1-2; a possible D gene is TRBD1 (5 bases). The V gene's germline CDR1 is SGDLS and CDR2 YYNGEE. Trimming shortened V by 0 bases and J by 4 bases, and 28 bases separated the two germline ends. This CDR3 comprises 20 residues.

The chain couples TRBV7-2 to TRBJ2-2; TRBD2 matches at 7 bases. Unmatched junction bases numbered 4, after V lost 4 bases and J lost 2 bases. The germline CDR1 and CDR2 sequences are SGHTA and FQGNSA. The length of the CDR3 is 15 residues. Here the CDR3 DNA reads TGTGCCAGCAGCTCTCTAGCGGTCAACACCGGGGAGCTGTTTTTT. Amino acid sequence: CASSSLAVNTGELFF.

The CDR3 is CSVEDGRNTEAFF. CDR3 bases: TGCAGCGTTGAAGATGGCAGGAACACTGAAGCTTTCTTT. The J gene is TRBJ1-1, the V gene TRBV29-1, with unresolved D. The V end lost 0 bases, the J end lost 1 base, and 6 bases lay between the germline ends. The CDR3 has 13 amino acids. The germline V gene encodes CDR1 SQVTM and CDR2 ANQGSEA.